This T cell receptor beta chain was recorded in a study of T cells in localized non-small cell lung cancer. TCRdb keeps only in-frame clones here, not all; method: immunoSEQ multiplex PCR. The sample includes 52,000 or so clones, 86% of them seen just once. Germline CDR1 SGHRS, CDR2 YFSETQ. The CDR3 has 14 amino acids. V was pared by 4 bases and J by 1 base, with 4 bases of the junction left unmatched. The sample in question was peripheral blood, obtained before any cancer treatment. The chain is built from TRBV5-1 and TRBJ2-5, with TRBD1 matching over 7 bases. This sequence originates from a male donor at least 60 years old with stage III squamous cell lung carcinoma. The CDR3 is CASSGDRAQETQYF. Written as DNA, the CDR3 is TGCGCCAGCAGCGGAGACAGGGCCCAAGAGACCCAGTACTTC.